This TCR beta chain was identified during a study of Ad26.COV2.S vaccination and SARS-CoV-2 variants (dated by TCRdb to the early 2020s). About the full investigation: Vaccine-arm donors came from COV1001, a multicentre, randomized, double-blind, placebo-controlled phase I-IIa trial of Ad26.COV2.S in healthy adults. Ad26.COV2.S was given intramuscularly at 5x10^10 or 1x10^11 viral particles, as a single shot or as two shots 56 days apart. The specificity and breadth of SARS-CoV-2-reactive T cell receptors after Ad26.COV2.S vaccination were assessed by TCRbeta repertoire sequencing. The TCR-sequenced set comprised approximately 32 samples: roughly 19 Ad26.COV2.S vaccine recipients, 5 placebo recipients and 8 SARS-CoV-2 convalescent individuals. Participants in the trial were split at random into five groups of five each, receiving low-dose or high-dose Ad26.COV2.S once or twice, or else placebo on both occasions. Throughout the experiments and outcome assessment, investigators stayed blinded to trial group allocation.

There are 17 amino acids in the CDR3, from cysteine to phenylalanine inclusive. The retained sequence is limited to the CDR3, 51 bases, with the frame set at the first base. CDR1 and CDR2 were assigned from the germline V gene as SGHTA and FQGTGA. V is pared back by 4 bases and J by 0 bases, with 13 bases lying between the germline termini. The immunoSEQ Assay was the method used to sequence TCRbeta CDR3 regions. After extraction, genomic DNA underwent amplification by bias-controlled multiplex PCR, followed by high-throughput sequencing. In the source study's methods: Collapsing and filtering of sequences were performed to quantify the absolute abundance of each unique TCRbeta CDR3 region. T cell fraction was estimated by normalization of TCRbeta template counts to usable DNA, with usable DNA being measured through amplification of reference genes present in all nucleated cells. Repertoire TCRs were annotated as SARS-CoV-2-specific when V gene, CDR3 amino acid sequence and J gene were exactly matched to a known reactive TCR set. The reference SARS-CoV-2 TCR set came from MIRA and was filtered for enrichment in COVID-19-positive ImmuneCODE repertoires, removing public or cross-reactive TCRs. Based on the MIRA antigens, annotated TCRs were further analysed at the level of specific ORF or position within ORF. Depth was the summed frequency of annotated unique rearrangements, while breadth was defined as annotated unique rearrangements over total unique productive rearrangements. Two-sided Wilcoxon rank-sum tests were applied when comparing TCR breadth between groups. TCRdb took over this immuneACCESS table, retaining in-frame rearrangements with V and J assigned. Such tables are incomplete; in checked studies, under half of the missing clones stem from an unresolved V gene, and the remainder is unexplained. V and J calls and clone size come straight from that table; D and trimming were deduced from the DNA. The sample table holds around 420,000 clones, of which 88% were seen once. 3.6% of the sample is in the top ten clones.

On this clone: Which antigen it targets is not known. Base quality data are lacking; no much larger clone is found one base away.

The full study reports these points: Vaccine and placebo recipients had similar non-spike TCR breadth, a finding consistent with the vaccine containing only spike. The authors noted that total T cell responses may have been underestimated by the TCR breadth and depth analyses. The study lacked the statistical power to compare responses across vaccine doses or regimens. Spike-specific TCR breadth was higher in Ad26.COV2.S recipients than in placebo recipients (P = 0.0014). After vaccination, spike-specific CD8+ and CD4+ T cell responses were reported to show substantial breadth.

In the paper's terms, the treatment or condition label means: around 19 received Ad26.COV2.S at low or high dose, single or two shots; 5 received placebo; per-sample allocation not given. Repertoires of vaccine and placebo recipients were sequenced from samples taken on day 63 after the first injection. Cohort 1b enrolled 20 to 30 adults aged 18-55 years at a single site in Boston, USA, between 29 July and 7 August 2020. Ad26.COV2.S was a replication-incompetent adenovirus type 26 vector expressing a prefusion-stabilized SARS-CoV-2 spike protein from the original Wuhan strain. The receptor comes from a person between 18 and 65 years old who received the Ad26.COV2.S COVID-19 vaccine or a placebo. The chain is assembled from TRBV7-3 and TRBJ2-6; the D region is possibly TRBD1 or TRBD2, each matching across 5 bases. The material was peripheral blood, obtained in a trial of Ad26.COV2.S vaccine versus placebo. The CDR3 amino acid sequence is: CASSSMGRNSGANVLTF. The sequence in DNA is TGTGCCAGCAGCTCCATGGGACGGAACTCTGGGGCCAACGTCCTGACTTTC.